This T cell receptor (beta chain) was recovered during a study of CD8 T cells in Susac syndrome. Findings and limits, study-wide: The TCR sequencing and HLA analysis in the study involved a relatively small number of individuals, as the study acknowledged.

Reverse transcription of about 0.5 to 1 ug RNA was carried out with random hexamers. TCRdb ran MiXCR on the immunoSEQ multiplex PCR reads and lists one entry per CDR3 protein. The sample lists more than 100,000 distinct CDR3 sequences; 90% to 95% were seen once. V lost 2 bases and J lost 6, with 11 bases in between. The CDR3 runs 13 residues. CDR1 SEHNR and CDR2 FQNEAQ come from the germline V gene (reference sequence). Details on this clonotype: The antigen is not known.

Sequencing was done on a sample of CD4+ T cells from PBMCs. This chain links TRBV7-9 with TRBJ2-7, with D possibly being TRBD1 (5 bases). This TCR came from a human donor in good health. CDR3 region: CASSLQGVGEQYF. The CDR3 DNA sequence: TGTGCCAGCAGCTTACAGGGTGTCGGCGAGCAGTACTTC.